This T cell receptor (beta chain) was recorded in a study of T cell changes during pregnancy in multiple sclerosis. This table comes from immunoSEQ multiplex PCR, and its TCRdb copy is limited to in-frame clones, with some not included. The sample lists about 69,000 clones, around 90% occurring once. J lost 4 bases, V lost 0 bases, and 10 bases had no gene match. Germline V gene data show CDR1 as SGHRS and CDR2 as YFSETQ. CDR3 size: 17 residues. This clonotype was obtained from a female donor in good health, enrolled as a control in a pregnancy study. V is TRBV5-1 and J is TRBJ2-3; 8 bases agree with TRBD2. The source material was CD4+ T cells from peripheral blood mononuclear cells, sampled in the third trimester of pregnancy. CDR3 amino acids: CASSLVGSSGGSDTQYF. CDR3 in DNA: TGCGCCAGCAGCTTGGTAGGATCCAGCGGGGGTTCAGATACGCAGTATTTT.